The 16 T cell receptor beta chains below come from one sample, sequenced in a study of blood T cell repertoires in COVID-19. Assay: immunoSEQ multiplex PCR; the TCRdb copy retains only in-frame clones and omits some. The profile shows some 190,000 clones, about 85% of them singletons. Sequences were obtained from peripheral blood. These receptors were taken from a man older than 75 with COVID-19, enrolled during active disease.

V usage is TRBV9 and J usage is TRBJ2-6; 11 nucleotides agree with TRBD2. The CDR3 loop spans 19 amino acids. V trimming: 0 bases; J trimming: 0 bases; junction bases outside the gene matches: 5. Germline CDR1 is SGDLS and CDR2 is YYNGEE. The CDR3 nucleotides are TGTGCCAGCAGCGTAGCTCTAGCGGGGGGCCTCTCTGGGGCCAACGTCCTGACTTTC. It is translated as CASSVALAGGLSGANVLTF.

The V gene is TRBV9, the J gene TRBJ1-6; weak D call: TRBD1 (6 bases). CDR3 length: 16 residues. Trimming stripped 4 bases from V and 7 bases from J, with 18 bases between. Germline CDR1 and CDR2: SGDLS and YYNGEE. DNA for the CDR3: TGTGCCAGCAGCCCGGGGGGCGGACGGGGAAATTCACCCCTCCACTTT. Its protein product is CASSPGGGRGNSPLHF.

This rearrangement joins TRBV9 to TRBJ2-1, with TRBD2 identical over 7 bases. The CDR3 covers 13 residues. Unmatched junction bases numbered 5, after V lost 3 bases and J lost 8 bases. Germline-derived CDR1 and CDR2 are SGDLS and YYNGEE. The CDR3, as DNA: TGTGCCAGCAGCGCCCAGGCGGGAGATGAGCAGTTCTTC. It codes for CASSAQAGDEQFF.

The chain recombines TRBV24-1 with TRBJ2-1; perhaps TRBD1 as D (5 bases). Germline loops: CDR1 KGHDR, CDR2 SFDVKD. Trimming took 4 bases from V and 9 from J, leaving 12 bases between them. This CDR3 spans 13 amino acids. The CDR3 coding sequence is TGTGCCACCAGTGAGGCAGGGTACGTTGAGCAGTTCTTC. Encoded protein: CATSEAGYVEQFF.

This clone was counted a single time. The chain carries TRBV6-2 or TRBV6-3 and TRBJ2-2; D may be TRBD2 (6 bases). Trimming pared 0 bases from V and 5 bases from J, leaving 10 bases between. This CDR3 has 15 amino acids. Germline V lookup: CDR1 MNHEY, CDR2 SVGEGT. As DNA, the CDR3 is TGTGCCAGCAGTTACTCGACGGGGAGGACCGGGGAGCTGTTTTTT. Amino acids: CASSYSTGRTGELFF.

On this clone: The sample contains more than one DNA sequence encoding this CDR3. CDR3 amino acids: CASSPRQGGEKLFF. The CDR3, as DNA: TGTGCCAGCAGCCCGCGACAGGGGGGTGAAAAACTGTTTTTT. V and J are TRBV3-1 (or the pseudogene TRBV3-2) and TRBJ1-4, with 9 bases fitting TRBD1. Germline V gene data show CDR1 as LGHDT and CDR2 as YNNKEL (reference sequence). The CDR3 is 14 residues long. Trimming at V came to 4 bases and at J to 7 bases, leaving 4 bases not matched to a gene.

The CDR3: CASSIDLSRDYGYTF. The CDR3 DNA follows: TGTGCCAGTAGTATAGATCTAAGCCGCGACTATGGCTACACCTTC. The chain employs TRBV19 and TRBJ1-2, with D unresolved. Germline-derived CDR1 and CDR2 are LNHDA and SQIVND (reference sequence). V dropped 0 bases and J dropped 3 bases, with 11 bases sitting between them. The CDR3 has 15 residues.

This clone was counted only a few times. The rearrangement links TRBV20-1 to TRBJ1-2; 8 bases match TRBD1. The length of the CDR3 is 15 residues. V lost 3 bases to trimming and J lost 4 bases; unmatched junction nucleotides: 10. Germline lookup yields CDR1 DFQATT and CDR2 SNEGSKA (reference sequence). CDR3 protein: CSASLTGDSRYGYTF. The CDR3 DNA sequence: TGCAGTGCTAGTCTGACAGGGGATTCACGCTATGGCTACACCTTC.

The chain's CDR3 is CASIKGSNQPQHF. As DNA, the CDR3 is TGTGCCAGCATCAAGGGGAGCAATCAGCCCCAGCATTTT. This chain uses TRBV28 with TRBJ1-5; D might be TRBD1 (5 bases). V shed 7 bases and J shed 1 base, with 8 bases lying between them. Looked up from germline, CDR1 is MDHEN and CDR2 is SYDVKM. The CDR3 sequence is 13 residues long.

V gene TRBV7-2 combines with J gene TRBJ2-1; 7 bases agree with TRBD1. The CDR3 extends over 16 amino acids. Germline assignment: CDR1 SGHTA and CDR2 FQGNSA. Trimming cost V 5 bases and J 6 bases; bases outside gene matches: 13. This CDR3 is CASSRDRALLGNEQFF. The DNA of the CDR3 is TGTGCCAGCAGCAGAGACAGGGCCCTTTTGGGCAATGAGCAGTTCTTC.

CDR3 sequence reads: CATLGASGELFF. The CDR3 DNA is TGTGCCACCCTAGGGGCGTCCGGGGAGCTGTTTTTT. The rearrangement joins TRBV6-5 to TRBJ2-2; D might be TRBD1 (5 bases). This CDR3 region has 12 residues. V lost 10 bases to trimming and J lost 6 bases, with 12 bases between them. Germline V gene data show CDR1 as MNHEY and CDR2 as SVGAGI.

The V gene is TRBV11-3, the J gene TRBJ2-2, with 7 bases identical to TRBD1. CDR1 and CDR2 (germline): SGHNT, YENEEA. The CDR3 spans 15 residues. Trimming at V came to 5 bases and at J to 3 bases, leaving 6 bases not matched to a gene. The CDR3 sequence is CASSLGQEYTGELFF. In nucleotides, the CDR3 is TGTGCCAGCAGCCTCGGACAGGAGTACACCGGGGAGCTGTTTTTT.

The J gene is TRBJ1-1, the V gene TRBV11-3, with 9 positions matching TRBD1. CDR1 SGHNT and CDR2 YENEEA come from the germline V gene. This CDR3 contains 17 residues. With V trimmed by 3 bases and J by 0 bases, 8 bases remained unmatched. CDR3 in amino acids: CASSLLTGTGMNTEAFF. CDR3 coding DNA: TGTGCCAGCAGCTTGCTCACCGGGACAGGGATGAACACTGAAGCTTTCTTT. Using reference TRBV11-3 and TRBJ1-1 for the parts outside the CDR3, the full variable domain is EAGVVQSPRYKIIEKKQPVAFWCNPISGHNTLYWYLQNLGQGPELLIRYENEEAVDDSQLPKDRFSAERLKGVDSTLKIQPAELGDSAVYLCASSLLTGTGMNTEAFFGQGTRLTVV.

V is TRBV18 and J is TRBJ2-3; a possible D gene is TRBD2 (6 bases). CDR3 length: 16 residues. V lost 4 bases to trimming and J lost 3 bases, with 17 bases between them. Per germline, CDR1 KGHSH and CDR2 LQKENI. The CDR3 protein is CASSLQASASTDTQYF. The CDR3 DNA sequence: TGTGCCAGCTCACTCCAGGCTAGCGCCTCGACAGATACGCAGTATTTT.

The chain couples TRBV2 to TRBJ2-5; D is possibly TRBD2 (6 bases). This CDR3 region has 14 residues. The V gene lost 6 bases and the J gene lost 4 bases, with 15 bases spanning the gap. The germline V gene has CDR1 SNHLY and CDR2 FYNNEI. CDR3: CASRGTPGAETQYF. The CDR3 nucleotides are TGTGCCAGCAGAGGGACTCCCGGGGCAGAGACCCAGTACTTC.

The chain uses TRBV3-1 (or the pseudogene TRBV3-2) and TRBJ1-1; D unclear. The V end was cut by 0 bases, the J end by 4 bases, with 12 bases between. This CDR3 contains 15 residues. The germline V gene has CDR1 LGHDT and CDR2 YNNKEL (reference sequence). CDR3 nucleotides: TGTGCCAGCAGCCAAGACACGTCGGGGATCACTGAAGCTTTCTTT. Amino acid sequence: CASSQDTSGITEAFF.